This T cell receptor (beta chain) was profiled in a study of blood T cell repertoires in COVID-19. Looking at the study overall: COVID-19 samples from acute and convalescent phases originated in the United States, Italy and Spain.

Those who participated ranged in age from about 18 to 89 years and resided in 20 to 30 US areas. Cohort assignment relied on participant-reported clinical history. V lost 6 bases to trimming and J lost 4 bases; unmatched junction nucleotides: 7. The V gene's germline CDR1 is MRHNA and CDR2 SNTAGT. This CDR3 is 16 amino acids long. Measured with immunoSEQ multiplex PCR; TCRdb has only the in-frame clones, and not every one. The sample includes over 250,000 clones, around nine tenths of them seen just once. Sequenced input: PBMCs or T cells enriched from blood (not recorded which). The origin of this receptor is a man aged 40-49 years who had recovered from COVID-19. The chain uses TRBV6-4 and TRBJ1-6; TRBD1 matches 9 bases. CDR3 sequence: CASRHSGTGYNSPLHF. The CDR3 DNA reads TGTGCCAGCAGACATTCCGGGACAGGGTATAATTCACCCCTCCACTTT.